This paragraph reports one T cell receptor beta chain. Here immunoSEQ multiplex PCR was the method, and the copy in TCRdb shows in-frame clones only, minus some. The sample gives 160,000 or so clones, more than 75% of which show up once; 4% to 5.5% is in the top ten. Germline V gene lookup returns CDR1 GTSNPN and CDR2 SVGIG (reference sequence). The CDR3 runs to 11 residues. These data belong to a study of T cell responses to AZD1222 COVID-19 vaccine. This TCR was recovered from an adult who received the AZD1222 COVID-19 vaccine. The chain uses TRBV30 and TRBJ1-6; D is ambiguous. Source: peripheral blood, taken 28 days after the second AZD1222 dose. CDR3 sequence reads: CGAGNNSPLHF. DNA for the CDR3: TGTGGGGCCGGTAATAATTCACCCCTCCACTTT.